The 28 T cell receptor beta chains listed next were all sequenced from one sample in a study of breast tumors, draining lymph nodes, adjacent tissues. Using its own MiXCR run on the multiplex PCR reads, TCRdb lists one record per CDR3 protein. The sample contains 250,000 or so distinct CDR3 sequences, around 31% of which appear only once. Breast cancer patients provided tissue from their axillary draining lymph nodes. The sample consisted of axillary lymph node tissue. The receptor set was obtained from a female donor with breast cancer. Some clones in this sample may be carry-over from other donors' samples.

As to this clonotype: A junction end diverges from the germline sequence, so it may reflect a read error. In DNA, the CDR3 is TGTGCCACCAGCAGAGATCTCGCCAGGGAAGAGCAGCACTTC. Translating gives CATSRDLAREEQHF. The gene calls are TRBV15 and TRBJ2-7, with D tentatively TRBD1 (5 bases). The CDR3 contains 14 residues. Germline assignment: CDR1 LNHNV and CDR2 YYDKDF (reference sequence).

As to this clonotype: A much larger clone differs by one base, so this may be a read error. The CDR3 DNA is TGTGCCAGCAGCTTGACCGGACAGGCCGGAGGCTACACCTTC. This translates into CASSLTGQAGGYTF. The chain uses TRBV11-2 and TRBJ1-2; the match to TRBD1 covers 7 bases. Germline assignment: CDR1 SGHAT and CDR2 FQNNGV. The J segment lost 8 bases and the V segment lost 3 bases, leaving 9 bases of the junction unmatched. The CDR3 runs 14 residues.

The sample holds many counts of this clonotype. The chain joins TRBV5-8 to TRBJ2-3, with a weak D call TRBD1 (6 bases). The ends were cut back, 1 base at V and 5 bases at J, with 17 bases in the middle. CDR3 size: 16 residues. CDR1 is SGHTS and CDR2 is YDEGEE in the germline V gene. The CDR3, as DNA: TGTGCCAGCAGCTTGATGGGACACGGGGCCGGAGATACGCAGTATTTT. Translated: CASSLMGHGAGDTQYF.

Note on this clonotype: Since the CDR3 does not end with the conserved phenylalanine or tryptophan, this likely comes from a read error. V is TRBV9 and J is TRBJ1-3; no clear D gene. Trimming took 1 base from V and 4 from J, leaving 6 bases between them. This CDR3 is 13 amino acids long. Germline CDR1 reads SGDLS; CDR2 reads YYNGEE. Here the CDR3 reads CASSVSTGNTIYS. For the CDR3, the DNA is TGTGCCAGCAGCGTATCAACGGGAAACACCATATATTCT.

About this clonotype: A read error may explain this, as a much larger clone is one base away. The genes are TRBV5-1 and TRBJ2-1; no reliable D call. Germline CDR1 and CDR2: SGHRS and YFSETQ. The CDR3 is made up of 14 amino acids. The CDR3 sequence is CASSFRVSDNGQFF. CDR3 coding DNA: TGCGCCAGCAGCTTTAGGGTGTCAGACAATGGGCAGTTCTTC.

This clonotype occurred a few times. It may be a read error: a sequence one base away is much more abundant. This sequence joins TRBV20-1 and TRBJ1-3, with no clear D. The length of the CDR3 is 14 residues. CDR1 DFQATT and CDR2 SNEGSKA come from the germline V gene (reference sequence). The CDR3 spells CSARETNSGTTIYF. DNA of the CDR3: TGCAGTGCTAGAGAGACGAACTCTGGAACCACCATATATTTT.

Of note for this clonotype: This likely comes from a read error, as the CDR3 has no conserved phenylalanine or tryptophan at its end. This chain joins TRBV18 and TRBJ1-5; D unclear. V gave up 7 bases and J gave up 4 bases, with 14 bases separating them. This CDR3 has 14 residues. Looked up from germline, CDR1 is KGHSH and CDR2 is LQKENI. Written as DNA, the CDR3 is TGTGCCAGCTACCAAGGGCAGCAGAATCAGCCCCAGCATTCT. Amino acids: CASYQGQQNQPQHS.

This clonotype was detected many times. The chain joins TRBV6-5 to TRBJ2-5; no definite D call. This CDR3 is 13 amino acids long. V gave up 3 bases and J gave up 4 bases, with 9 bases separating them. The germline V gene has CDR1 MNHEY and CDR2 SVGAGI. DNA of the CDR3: TGTGCCAGCAGTTATGGGTTGGTAGAGACCCAGTACTTC. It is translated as CASSYGLVETQYF.

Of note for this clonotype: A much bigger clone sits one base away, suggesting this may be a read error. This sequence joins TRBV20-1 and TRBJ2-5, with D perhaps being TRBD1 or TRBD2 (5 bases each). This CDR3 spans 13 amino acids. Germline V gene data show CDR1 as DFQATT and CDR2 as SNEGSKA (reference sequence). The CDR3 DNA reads TGCAGTGCTAGCAGGGCAGGGAGAGAGGCCCAGTACTTC. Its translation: CSASRAGREAQYF.

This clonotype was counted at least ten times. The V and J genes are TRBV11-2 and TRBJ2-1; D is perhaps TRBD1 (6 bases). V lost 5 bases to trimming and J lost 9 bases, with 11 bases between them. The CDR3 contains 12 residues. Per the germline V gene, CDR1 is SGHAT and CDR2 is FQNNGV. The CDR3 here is CASSLQGREQFF. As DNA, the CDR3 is TGTGCCAGCAGCCTACAGGGACGTGAGCAGTTCTTC.

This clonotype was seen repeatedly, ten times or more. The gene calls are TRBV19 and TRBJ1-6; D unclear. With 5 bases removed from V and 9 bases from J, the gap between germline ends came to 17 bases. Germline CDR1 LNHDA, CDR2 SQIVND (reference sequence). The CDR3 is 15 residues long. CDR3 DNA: TGTGCCAGTAGTCAAAGGACGGTACGCGGTTCACCCCTCCACTTT. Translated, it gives CASSQRTVRGSPLHF.

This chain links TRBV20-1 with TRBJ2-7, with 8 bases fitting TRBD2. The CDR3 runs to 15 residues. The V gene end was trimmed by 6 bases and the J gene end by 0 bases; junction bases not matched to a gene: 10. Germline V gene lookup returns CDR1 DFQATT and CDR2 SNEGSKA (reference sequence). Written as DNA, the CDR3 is TGCAGTGCCGCCCGAGCGGGAGCGAGCTCCTACGAGCAGTACTTC. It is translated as CSAARAGASSYEQYF.

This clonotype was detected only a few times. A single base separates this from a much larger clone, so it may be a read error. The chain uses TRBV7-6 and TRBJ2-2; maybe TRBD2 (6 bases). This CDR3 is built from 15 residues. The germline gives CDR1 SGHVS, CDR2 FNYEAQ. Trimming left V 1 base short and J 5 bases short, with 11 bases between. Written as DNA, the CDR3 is TGTGCCAGCAGCTTAGTGGGAGGAAAAACCGGGGAGCTGTTTTTT. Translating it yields CASSLVGGKTGELFF.

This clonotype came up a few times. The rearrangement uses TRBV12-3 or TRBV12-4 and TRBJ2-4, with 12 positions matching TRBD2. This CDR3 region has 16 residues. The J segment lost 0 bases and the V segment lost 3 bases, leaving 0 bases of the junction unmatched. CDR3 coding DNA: TGTGCCAGCAGTTTGGGACTAGCGGGAGCCAAAAACATTCAGTACTTC. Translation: CASSLGLAGAKNIQYF.

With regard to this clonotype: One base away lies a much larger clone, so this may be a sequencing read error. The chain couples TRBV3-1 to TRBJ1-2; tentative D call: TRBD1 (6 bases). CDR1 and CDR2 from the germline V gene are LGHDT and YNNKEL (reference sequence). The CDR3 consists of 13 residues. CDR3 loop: CAGSRAGEDGYTF. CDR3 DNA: TGTGCCGGCAGCCGCGCAGGGGAGGATGGCTACACCTTC.

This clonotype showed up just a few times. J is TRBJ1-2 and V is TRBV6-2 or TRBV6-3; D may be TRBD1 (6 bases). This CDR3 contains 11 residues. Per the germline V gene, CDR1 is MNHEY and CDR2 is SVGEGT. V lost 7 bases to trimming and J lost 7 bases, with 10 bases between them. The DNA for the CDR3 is TGTGCCAGCACCGGACAGTTTGGCTACACCTTC. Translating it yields CASTGQFGYTF.

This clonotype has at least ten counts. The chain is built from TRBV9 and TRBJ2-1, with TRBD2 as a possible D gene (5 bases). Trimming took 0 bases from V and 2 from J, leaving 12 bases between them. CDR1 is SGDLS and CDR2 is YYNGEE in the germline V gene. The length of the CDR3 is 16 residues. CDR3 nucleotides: TGTGCCAGCAGCGTAGTTAGCGTCCCACCCTACAATGAGCAGTTCTTC. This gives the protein CASSVVSVPPYNEQFF. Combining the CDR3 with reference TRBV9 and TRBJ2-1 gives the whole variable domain DSGVTQTPKHLITATGQRVTLRCSPRSGDLSVYWYQQSLDQGLQFLIQYYNGEERAKGNILERFSAQQFPDLHSELNLSSLELGDSALYFCASSVVSVPPYNEQFFGPGTRLTVL.

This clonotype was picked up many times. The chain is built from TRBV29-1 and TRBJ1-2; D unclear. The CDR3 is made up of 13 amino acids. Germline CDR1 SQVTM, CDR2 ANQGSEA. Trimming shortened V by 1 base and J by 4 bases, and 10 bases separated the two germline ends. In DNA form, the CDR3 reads TGCAGCGTTGAAGTCCTAGCAGGCTATGGCTACACCTTC. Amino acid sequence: CSVEVLAGYGYTF.

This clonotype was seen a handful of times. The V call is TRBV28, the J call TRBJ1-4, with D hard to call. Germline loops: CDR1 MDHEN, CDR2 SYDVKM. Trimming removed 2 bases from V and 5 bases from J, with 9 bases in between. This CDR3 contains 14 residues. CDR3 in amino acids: CASSLAQRNEKLFF. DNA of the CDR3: TGTGCCAGCAGTTTAGCACAGAGAAATGAAAAACTGTTTTTT.

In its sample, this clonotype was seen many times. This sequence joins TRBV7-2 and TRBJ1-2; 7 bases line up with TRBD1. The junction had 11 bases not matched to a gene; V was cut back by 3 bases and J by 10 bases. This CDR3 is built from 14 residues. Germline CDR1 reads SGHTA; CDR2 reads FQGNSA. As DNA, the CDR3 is TGTGCCAGCAGCTTCAAACCGAGACAGGGTACCTACACCTTC. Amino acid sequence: CASSFKPRQGTYTF.

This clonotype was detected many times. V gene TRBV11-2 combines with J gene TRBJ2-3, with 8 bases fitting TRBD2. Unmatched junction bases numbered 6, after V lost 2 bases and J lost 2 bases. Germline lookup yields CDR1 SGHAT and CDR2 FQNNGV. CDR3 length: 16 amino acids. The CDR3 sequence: CASSLRLAGYTDTQYF. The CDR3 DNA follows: TGTGCCAGCAGCTTACGGTTAGCGGGATACACAGATACGCAGTATTTT.

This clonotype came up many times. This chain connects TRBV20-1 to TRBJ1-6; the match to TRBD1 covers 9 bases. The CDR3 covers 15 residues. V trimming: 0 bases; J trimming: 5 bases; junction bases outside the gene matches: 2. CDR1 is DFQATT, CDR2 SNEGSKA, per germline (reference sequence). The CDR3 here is CSARDRTGDNSPLHF. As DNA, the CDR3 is TGCAGTGCTAGAGATCGGACAGGGGATAATTCACCCCTCCACTTT.

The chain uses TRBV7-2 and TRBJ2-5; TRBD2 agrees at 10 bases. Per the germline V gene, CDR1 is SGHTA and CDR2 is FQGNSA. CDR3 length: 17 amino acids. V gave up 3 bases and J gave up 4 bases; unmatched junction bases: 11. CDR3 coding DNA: TGTGCCAGCAGCTTGGACGGGACTAGCGCGTTAACAGAGACCCAGTACTTC. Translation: CASSLDGTSALTETQYF.

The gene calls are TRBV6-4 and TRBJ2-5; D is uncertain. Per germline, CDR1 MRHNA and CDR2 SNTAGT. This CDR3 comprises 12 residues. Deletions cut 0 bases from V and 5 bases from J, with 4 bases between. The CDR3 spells CASSDSKETQYF. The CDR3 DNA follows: TGTGCCAGCAGTGACTCGAAGGAGACCCAGTACTTC.

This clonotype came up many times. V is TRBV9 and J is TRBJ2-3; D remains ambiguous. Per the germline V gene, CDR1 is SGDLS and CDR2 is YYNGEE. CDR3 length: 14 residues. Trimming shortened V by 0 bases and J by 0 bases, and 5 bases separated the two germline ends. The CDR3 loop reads CASSVGPSTDTQYF. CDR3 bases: TGTGCCAGCAGCGTAGGTCCTAGCACAGATACGCAGTATTTT. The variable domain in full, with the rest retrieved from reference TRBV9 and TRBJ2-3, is DSGVTQTPKHLITATGQRVTLRCSPRSGDLSVYWYQQSLDQGLQFLIQYYNGEERAKGNILERFSAQQFPDLHSELNLSSLELGDSALYFCASSVGPSTDTQYFGPGTRLTVL.

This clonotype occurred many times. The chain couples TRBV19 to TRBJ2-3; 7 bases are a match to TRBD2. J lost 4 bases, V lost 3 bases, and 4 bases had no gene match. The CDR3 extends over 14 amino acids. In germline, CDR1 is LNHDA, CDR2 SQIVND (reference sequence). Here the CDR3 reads CASSIAGRSDTQYF. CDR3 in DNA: TGTGCCAGTAGTATTGCCGGGAGGTCAGATACGCAGTATTTT.

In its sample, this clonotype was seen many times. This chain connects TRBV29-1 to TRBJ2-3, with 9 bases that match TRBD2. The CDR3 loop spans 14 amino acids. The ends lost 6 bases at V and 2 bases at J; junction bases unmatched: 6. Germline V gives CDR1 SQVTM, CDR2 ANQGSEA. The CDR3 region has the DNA TGCAGCGTATCGACTAGCGGCTTCACAGATACGCAGTATTTT. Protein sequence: CSVSTSGFTDTQYF.

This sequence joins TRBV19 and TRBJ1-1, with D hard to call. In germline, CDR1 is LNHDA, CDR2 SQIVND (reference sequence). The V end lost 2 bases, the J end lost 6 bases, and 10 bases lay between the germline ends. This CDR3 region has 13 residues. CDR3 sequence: CASSIMREAEAFF. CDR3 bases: TGTGCCAGTAGTATAATGAGGGAGGCTGAAGCTTTCTTT.